Given below is one T cell receptor (beta chain) in context. The CDR3 loop spans 16 amino acids. The trim removed 8 bases at V and 6 bases at J, leaving 18 bases unmatched. The V gene's germline CDR1 is SEHNR and CDR2 FQNEAQ (reference sequence). These data are taken from a study of blood T cell repertoires in COVID-19. Study-wide context: Samples came from the United States, Italy and Spain, spanning acute and convalescent COVID-19. In each case, the material was cDNA or gDNA derived from T cells, B-cell-depleted T cells, or PBMCs.

Per the original methods: The authors estimated nucleated cell counts from reference gene primer amplification. The data were produced by immunoSEQ multiplex PCR, yet TCRdb's version contains in-frame clones alone and is incomplete. That table furnishes V, J and clone size, whereas the DNA furnished D and trimming. The table records around 120,000 clones, about nine tenths of them present only once. This sequence joins TRBV7-9 and TRBJ2-7, with TRBD2 matching 8 bases. Sequencing was performed on peripheral blood. This TCR derives from a woman aged 70-85 years with acute or convalescent COVID-19. Written as DNA, the CDR3 is TGTGCCAGCTCCATAGGGGTTGGCGGGGGGCCGGGCGAGCAGTACTTC. Amino acid sequence: CASSIGVGGGPGEQYF.